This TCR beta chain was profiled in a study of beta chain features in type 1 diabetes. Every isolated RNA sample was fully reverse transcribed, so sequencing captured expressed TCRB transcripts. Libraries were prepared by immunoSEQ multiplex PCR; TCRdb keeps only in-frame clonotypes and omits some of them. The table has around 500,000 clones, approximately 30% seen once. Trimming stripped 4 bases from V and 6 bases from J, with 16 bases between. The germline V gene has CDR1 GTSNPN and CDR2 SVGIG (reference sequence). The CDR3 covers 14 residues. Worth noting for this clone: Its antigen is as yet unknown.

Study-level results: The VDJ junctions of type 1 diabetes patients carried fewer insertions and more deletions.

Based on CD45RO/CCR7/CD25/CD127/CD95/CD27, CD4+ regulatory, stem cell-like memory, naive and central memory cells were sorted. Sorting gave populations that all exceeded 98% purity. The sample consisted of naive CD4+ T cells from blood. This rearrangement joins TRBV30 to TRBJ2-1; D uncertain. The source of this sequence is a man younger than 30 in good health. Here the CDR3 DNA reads TGTGCCTGGAAGCCTCAAGCAAATGTCAATGAGCAGTTCTTC. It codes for CAWKPQANVNEQFF.